This T cell receptor beta chain was recorded in a study of technical replicates of blood from a handful of donors. The CDR3 is 12 amino acids. V was cut by 7 bases and J by 4 bases, with 10 bases left in between. From germline, CDR1 is SEHNR and CDR2 FQNEAQ (reference sequence). The data were produced by immunoSEQ multiplex PCR, yet TCRdb's version contains in-frame clones alone and is incomplete. The data show more than 60,000 clones, approximately 95% seen once. The sequenced sample was T cells isolated from PBMCs. The sequence came from a human donor in good health. The chain carries TRBV7-9 and TRBJ1-2; no firm D call. Here the CDR3 reads CASTEVGYGYTF. CDR3 sequence (DNA): TGTGCCAGCACGGAGGTGGGCTATGGCTACACCTTC.